This T cell receptor beta chain was profiled in a study of blood T cell repertoires in COVID-19. Study-level background: T cells, B-cell-depleted T cells, or PBMCs supplied cDNA or gDNA.

Libraries were prepared by immunoSEQ multiplex PCR; TCRdb keeps only in-frame clonotypes and omits some of them. The data contain around 250,000 clones, roughly nine tenths of them singletons. Unmatched junction bases numbered 8, after V lost 6 bases and J lost 7 bases. CDR1 WSHSY and CDR2 SAAADI come from the germline V gene. This CDR3 spans 13 amino acids. Sequencing input: peripheral blood. This clonotype was obtained from a man aged 55-75 years with acute or convalescent COVID-19. The chain carries TRBV10-2 and TRBJ1-2, with 7 positions matching TRBD1. CDR3 protein: CASSDPTGSGYTF. Here the CDR3 DNA reads TGCGCCAGCAGCGACCCGACAGGGTCTGGCTACACCTTC.